These T cell receptor beta chains were read from a single sample in a study of shared clonotypes between healthy human individuals. Data came from immunoSEQ multiplex PCR; TCRdb stores just in-frame clones and leaves some out. The data contain 800,000 or so clones, just over 95% of them seen just once; the ten biggest clones take up around 0.25%. Material: naive CD8+ T cells sorted from blood. The receptors here all came from a man aged 25 to 40 in good health. The CDR3 runs from the conserved cysteine through the conserved F or W. D genes are given only for firm matches. Size is omitted from some rows. Given values are once, few, many or a class for expanded clones.

D	size	V	J	CDR3	DNA
.	once	TRBV10-3	TRBJ2-1	CAISEVETYNEQFF	TGTGCCATCAGTGAGGTTGAGACCTACAATGAGCAGTTCTTC
TRBD2	.	TRBV5-1	TRBJ2-1	CASSLDSSGSYNEQFF	TGCGCCAGCAGCTTGGATTCTAGCGGGAGCTACAATGAGCAGTTCTTC
.	.	TRBV28	TRBJ2-1	CATRGIGGEQFF	TGTGCCACTAGGGGTATTGGGGGTGAGCAGTTCTTC
.	.	TRBV29-1	TRBJ2-7	CSVGSTSYEQYF	TGCAGCGTGGGCAGCACCTCCTACGAGCAGTACTTC
.	.	TRBV7-8	TRBJ1-1	CASSLWGKGDTEAFF	TGTGCCAGCAGCTTATGGGGGAAGGGAGACACTGAAGCTTTCTTT
TRBD1	.	TRBV14	TRBJ2-3	CASRGSGTETDTQYF	TGTGCCAGCAGGGGATCCGGGACAGAGACAGATACGCAGTATTTT
.	.	TRBV4-1	TRBJ2-1	CASSPGRYNEQFF	TGCGCCAGCAGCCCAGGGAGATACAATGAGCAGTTCTTC
TRBD2	.	TRBV29-1	TRBJ2-7	CSARTSGSNEQYF	TGCAGCGCTCGGACTAGCGGGAGTAACGAGCAGTACTTC
.	.	TRBV5-1	TRBJ1-4	CASSLAGGTNEKLFF	TGCGCCAGCAGCTTGGCCGGGGGGACTAATGAAAAACTGTTTTTT
TRBD2	.	TRBV19	TRBJ2-5	CASSPQAGVGETQYF	TGTGCCAGTAGTCCCCAAGCGGGAGTGGGGGAGACCCAGTACTTC
TRBD1	.	TRBV18	TRBJ2-7	CASSPPFEQGAQSSYEQYF	TGTGCCAGCTCACCACCGTTCGAACAGGGGGCCCAGAGCTCCTACGAGCAGTACTTC
.	.	TRBV4-3	TRBJ2-7	CASSQDGGPLGRYNEQYF	TGCGCCAGCAGCCAAGATGGAGGGCCGTTGGGAAGGTACAACGAGCAGTACTTC
TRBD2	.	TRBV18	TRBJ2-4	CASSLRTSGRLLAKNIQYF	TGTGCCAGCTCACTTAGGACTAGCGGGAGGCTTCTAGCCAAAAACATTCAGTACTTC
.	.	TRBV11-2	TRBJ2-1	CASSLEGLYNEQFF	TGTGCCAGCAGCCTAGAAGGTCTCTACAATGAGCAGTTCTTC
.	.	TRBV6-1	TRBJ2-7	CASSDAGLGDYEQYF	TGTGCCAGCAGTGACGCCGGACTGGGAGACTACGAGCAGTACTTC
.	.	TRBV4-1	TRBJ1-1	CASSLYTGDTEAFF	TGCGCCAGCAGTCTTTACACTGGGGACACTGAAGCTTTCTTT
TRBD1	.	TRBV7-8	TRBJ2-2	CRAGTGLTGELFF	TGTAGAGCCGGGACAGGACTGACCGGGGAGCTGTTTTTT
.	.	TRBV27	TRBJ2-7	CASSLNPLIEQYF	TGTGCCAGCAGCCTTAACCCCTTGATCGAGCAGTACTTC
.	.	TRBV5-1	TRBJ2-3	CASSLGMARGTDTQYF	TGCGCCAGCAGCTTAGGGATGGCTCGAGGCACAGATACGCAGTATTTT
TRBD1	.	TRBV28	TRBJ2-1	CASRGGQVFPHEQFF	TGTGCCAGCAGAGGGGGACAGGTATTCCCCCATGAGCAGTTCTTC
TRBD1	once	TRBV7-3	TRBJ2-3	CASSSGQASSGDTQYF	TGTGCCAGCAGCTCGGGACAGGCGTCCTCGGGTGATACGCAGTATTTT
.	.	TRBV19	TRBJ2-3	CASSIYGPSTDTQYF	TGTGCCAGTAGCATATATGGGCCTAGCACAGATACGCAGTATTTT
TRBD2	.	TRBV14	TRBJ2-2	CASSQRRELNTGELFF	TGTGCCAGCAGCCAAAGGCGGGAGTTGAACACCGGGGAGCTGTTTTTT
TRBD1	.	TRBV27	TRBJ1-5	CASSAGQASPQPQHF	TGTGCCAGCAGTGCGGGACAGGCCAGCCCTCAGCCCCAGCATTTT
.	.	TRBV9	TRBJ2-3	CASSPVPDTQYF	TGTGCCAGCAGCCCCGTCCCGGATACGCAGTATTTT
TRBD2	.	TRBV19	TRBJ2-1	CASKPLAGGSFSNEQFF	TGTGCCAGCAAACCCCTAGCGGGAGGATCTTTCAGTAATGAGCAGTTCTTC
.	.	TRBV6-5	TRBJ1-1	CASSLLGSAEAFF	TGTGCCAGCAGTCTCTTGGGCAGCGCTGAAGCTTTCTTT
.	.	TRBV29-1	TRBJ2-1	CSVGRVGIINEQFF	TGCAGCGTTGGGAGGGTAGGTATTATTAATGAGCAGTTCTTC
.	.	TRBV11-3	TRBJ2-7	CASSHSKTPYEQYF	TGTGCCAGCAGTCACTCTAAAACGCCCTACGAGCAGTACTTC
.	.	TRBV6-6	TRBJ2-7	CASSSFRDRTSYEQYF	TGTGCCAGCAGTTCCTTCCGGGACCGGACCTCCTACGAGCAGTACTTC
.	.	TRBV5-6	TRBJ2-5	CASSPFVGQDQETQYF	TGTGCCAGCAGCCCCTTCGTGGGTCAAGACCAAGAGACCCAGTACTTC
.	.	TRBV5-5	TRBJ2-5	CASSPEDYFKMYQETQYF	TGTGCCAGCAGCCCGGAGGACTACTTTAAGATGTACCAAGAGACCCAGTACTTC
.	.	TRBV6-5	TRBJ2-2	CASSYSKWAGELFF	TGTGCCAGCAGTTACTCGAAGTGGGCCGGGGAGCTGTTTTTT
TRBD2	.	TRBV10-3	TRBJ2-2	CAISERLAGVGTGELFF	TGTGCCATCAGTGAAAGACTAGCGGGAGTGGGTACCGGGGAGCTGTTTTTT
.	.	TRBV9	TRBJ2-2	CASSVSGLATGELFF	TGTGCCAGCAGCGTATCGGGGTTGGCCACCGGGGAGCTGTTTTTT
TRBD2	.	TRBV14	TRBJ2-7	CASSQDRRTSGIPYEQYF	TGTGCCAGCAGCCAAGACAGACGGACTAGCGGGATACCCTACGAGCAGTACTTC
.	.	TRBV5-1	TRBJ2-5	CASRLEVTLQETQYF	TGCGCCAGCAGATTGGAAGTGACACTACAAGAGACCCAGTACTTC
.	.	TRBV5-5	TRBJ1-1	CASSLVFANTEAFF	TGTGCCAGCAGCTTGGTATTTGCGAACACTGAAGCTTTCTTT
TRBD2	.	TRBV14	TRBJ2-7	CASGPSGSGIYEQYF	TGTGCCAGCGGACCTAGCGGGAGTGGCATCTACGAGCAGTACTTC
TRBD2	once	TRBV7-6	TRBJ2-7	CASSPGGGYEQYF	TGTGCCAGCAGCCCCGGGGGGGGCTACGAGCAGTACTTC
TRBD1	.	TRBV10-1	TRBJ2-7	CASSENIGQGYEQYF	TGCGCCAGCAGTGAAAATATTGGACAGGGTTACGAGCAGTACTTC
.	.	TRBV1	TRBJ2-3	CTSSQDSVAGVCTDTQYF	TGCACCAGCAGCCAAGATTCGGTAGCGGGAGTGTGCACAGATACGCAGTATTTT
.	.	TRBV4-2	TRBJ2-1	CASSQEGWNEQFF	TGTGCCAGCAGCCAAGAAGGGTGGAATGAGCAGTTCTTC
.	.	TRBV7-9	TRBJ1-5	CASSPDSRDQPQHF	TGTGCCAGCAGCCCCGACTCTAGGGATCAGCCCCAGCATTTT
TRBD2	.	TRBV4-1	TRBJ2-7	CASSGTSGSPYEQYF	TGCGCCAGCAGCGGGACTAGCGGGAGCCCCTACGAGCAGTACTTC
.	.	TRBV29-1	TRBJ2-1	CSVGGRGNEQFF	TGCAGCGTTGGCGGTCGGGGCAATGAGCAGTTCTTC
.	.	TRBV7-8	TRBJ2-3	CASVGVTDTQYF	TGTGCCAGCGTAGGGGTCACAGATACGCAGTATTTT
TRBD2	.	TRBV11-3	TRBJ2-5	CASSSVGSGVQETQYF	TGTGCCAGCAGCTCCGTAGGTAGCGGGGTCCAAGAGACCCAGTACTTC
.	.	TRBV5-4	TRBJ1-2	CASSSIDRPVGDGYTF	TGTGCCAGCAGCTCAATCGACCGCCCTGTAGGGGACGGCTACACCTTC
.	.	TRBV7-3	TRBJ1-4	CASSLSHCAGTECCELFF	TGTGCCAGCAGCCTATCCCACTGTGCCGGCACAGAGTGTTGTGAACTGTTTTTT
.	.	TRBV28	TRBJ1-4	CASYREPVLFF	TGTGCCAGCTACCGAGAGCCGGTACTGTTTTTT
.	.	TRBV13	TRBJ1-1	CASSPPKGPEAFF	TGTGCCAGCAGCCCCCCCAAGGGGCCTGAAGCTTTCTTT
.	once	TRBV4-1	TRBJ2-1	CASSQGITDVNEQFF	TGCGCCAGCAGCCAAGGAATTACCGACGTCAATGAGCAGTTCTTC
TRBD1	.	TRBV2	TRBJ2-3	CASSDGQGPLDTQYF	TGTGCCAGCAGTGACGGACAGGGGCCTTTGGATACGCAGTATTTT